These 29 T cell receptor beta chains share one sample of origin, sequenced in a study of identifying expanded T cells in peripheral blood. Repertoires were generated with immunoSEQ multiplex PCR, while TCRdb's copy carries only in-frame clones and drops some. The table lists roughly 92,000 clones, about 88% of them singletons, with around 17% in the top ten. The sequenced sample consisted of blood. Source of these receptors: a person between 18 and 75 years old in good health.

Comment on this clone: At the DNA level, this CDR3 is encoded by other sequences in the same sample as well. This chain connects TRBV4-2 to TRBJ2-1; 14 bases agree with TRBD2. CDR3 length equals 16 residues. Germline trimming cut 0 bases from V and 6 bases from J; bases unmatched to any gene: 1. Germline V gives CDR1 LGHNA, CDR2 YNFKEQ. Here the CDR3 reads CASSQDGTSGGNEQFF. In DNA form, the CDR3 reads TGTGCCAGCAGCCAAGATGGGACTAGCGGGGGCAATGAGCAGTTCTTC.

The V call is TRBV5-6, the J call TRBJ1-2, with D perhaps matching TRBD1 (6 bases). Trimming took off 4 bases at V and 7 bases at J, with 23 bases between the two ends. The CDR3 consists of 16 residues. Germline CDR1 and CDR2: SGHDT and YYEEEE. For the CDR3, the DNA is TGTGCCAGCAGCCCGAGGGGACGGGGGGGCTTCTTTGGCTACACCTTC. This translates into CASSPRGRGGFFGYTF.

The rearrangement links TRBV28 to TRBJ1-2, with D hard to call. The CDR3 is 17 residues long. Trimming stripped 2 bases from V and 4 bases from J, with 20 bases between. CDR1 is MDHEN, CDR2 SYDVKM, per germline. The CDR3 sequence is CASSLVHPPFLSYGYTF. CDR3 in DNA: TGTGCCAGCAGTTTAGTCCATCCTCCATTTCTGTCCTATGGCTACACCTTC.

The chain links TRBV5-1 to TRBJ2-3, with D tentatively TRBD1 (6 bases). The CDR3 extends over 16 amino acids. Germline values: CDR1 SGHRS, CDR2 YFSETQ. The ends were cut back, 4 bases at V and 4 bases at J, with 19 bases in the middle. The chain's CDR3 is CASSPGEGQGPDTQYF. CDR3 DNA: TGCGCCAGCAGCCCCGGCGAGGGCCAGGGGCCAGATACGCAGTATTTT.

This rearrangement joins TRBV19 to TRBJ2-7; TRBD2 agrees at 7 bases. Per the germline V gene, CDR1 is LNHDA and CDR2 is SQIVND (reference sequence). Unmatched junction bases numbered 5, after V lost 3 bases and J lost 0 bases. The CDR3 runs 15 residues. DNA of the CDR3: TGTGCCAGTAGTATGTATTGGGGGGGCTCCTACGAGCAGTACTTC. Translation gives CASSMYWGGSYEQYF.

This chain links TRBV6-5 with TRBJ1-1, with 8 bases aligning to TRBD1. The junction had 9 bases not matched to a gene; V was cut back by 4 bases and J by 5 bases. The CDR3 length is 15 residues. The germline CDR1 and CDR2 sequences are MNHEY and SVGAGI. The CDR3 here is CASSLDRVLGTEAFF. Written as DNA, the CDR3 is TGTGCCAGCAGTTTGGACAGGGTCCTAGGGACTGAAGCTTTCTTT.

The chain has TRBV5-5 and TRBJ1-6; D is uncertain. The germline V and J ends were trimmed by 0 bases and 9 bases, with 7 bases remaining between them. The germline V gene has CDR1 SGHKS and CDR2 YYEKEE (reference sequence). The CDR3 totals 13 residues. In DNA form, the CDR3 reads TGTGCCAGCAGCTTGGTGGAAGTTTCACCCCTCCACTTT. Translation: CASSLVEVSPLHF.

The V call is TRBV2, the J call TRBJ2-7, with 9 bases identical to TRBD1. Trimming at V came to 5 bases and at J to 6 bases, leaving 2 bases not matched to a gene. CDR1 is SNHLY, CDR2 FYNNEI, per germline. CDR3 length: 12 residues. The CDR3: CASSQDRGEQYF. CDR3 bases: TGTGCCAGCAGTCAGGACAGGGGCGAGCAGTACTTC. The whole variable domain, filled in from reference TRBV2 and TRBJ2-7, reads EPEVTQTPSHQVTQMGQEVILRCVPISNHLYFYWYRQILGQKVEFLVSFYNNEISEKSEIFDDQFSVERPDGSNFTLKIRSTKLEDSAMYFCASSQDRGEQYFGPGTRLTVT.

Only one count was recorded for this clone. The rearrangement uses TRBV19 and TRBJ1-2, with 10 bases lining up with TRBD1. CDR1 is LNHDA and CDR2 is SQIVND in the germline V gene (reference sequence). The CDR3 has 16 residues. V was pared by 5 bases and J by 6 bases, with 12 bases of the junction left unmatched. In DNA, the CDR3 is TGTGCCAGTAGTCGAGGAGGGGACAGGGGATTGCATGGCTACACCTTC. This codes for CASSRGGDRGLHGYTF. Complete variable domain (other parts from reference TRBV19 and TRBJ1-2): DGGITQSPKYLFRKEGQNVTLSCEQNLNHDAMYWYRQDPGQGLRLIYYSQIVNDFQKGDIAEGYSVSREKKESFPLTVTSAQKNPTAFYLCASSRGGDRGLHGYTFGSGTRLTVV.

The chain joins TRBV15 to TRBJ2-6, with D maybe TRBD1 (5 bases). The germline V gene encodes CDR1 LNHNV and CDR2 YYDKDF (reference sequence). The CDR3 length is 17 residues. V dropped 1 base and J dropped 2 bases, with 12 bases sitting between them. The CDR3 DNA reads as TGTGCCACCAGCAGAGGACAGCTGAATACTGGGGCCAACGTCCTGACTTTC. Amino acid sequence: CATSRGQLNTGANVLTF.

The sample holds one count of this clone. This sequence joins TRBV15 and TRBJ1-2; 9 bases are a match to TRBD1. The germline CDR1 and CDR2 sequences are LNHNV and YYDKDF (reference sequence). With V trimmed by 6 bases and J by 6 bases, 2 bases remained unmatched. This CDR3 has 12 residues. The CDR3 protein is CATSDRGNGYTF. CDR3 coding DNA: TGTGCCACCAGTGACAGGGGGAATGGCTACACCTTC. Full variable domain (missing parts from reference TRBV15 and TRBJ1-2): DAMVIQNPRYQVTQFGKPVTLSCSQTLNHNVMYWYQQKSSQAPKLLFHYYDKDFNNEADTPDNFQSRRPNTSFCFLDIRSPGLGDTAMYLCATSDRGNGYTFGSGTRLTVV.

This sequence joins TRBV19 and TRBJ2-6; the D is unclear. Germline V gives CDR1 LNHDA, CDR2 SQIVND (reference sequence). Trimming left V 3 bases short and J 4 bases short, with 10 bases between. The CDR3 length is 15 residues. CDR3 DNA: TGTGCCAGTAGTATCAGCACATTAGGGGCCAACGTCCTGACTTTC. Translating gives CASSISTLGANVLTF.

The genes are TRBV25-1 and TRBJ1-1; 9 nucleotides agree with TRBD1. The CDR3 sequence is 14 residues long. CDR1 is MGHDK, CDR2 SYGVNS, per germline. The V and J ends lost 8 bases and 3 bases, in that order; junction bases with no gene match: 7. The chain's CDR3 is CASSLDRGDTEAFF. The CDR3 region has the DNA TGTGCCAGCTCCCTGGACAGGGGAGACACTGAAGCTTTCTTT.

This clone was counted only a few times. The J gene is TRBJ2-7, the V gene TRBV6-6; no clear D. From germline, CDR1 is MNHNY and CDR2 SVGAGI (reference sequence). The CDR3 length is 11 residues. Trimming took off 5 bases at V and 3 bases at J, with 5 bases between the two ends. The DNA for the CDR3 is TGTGCCAGCAGTCCCCTCTACGAGCAGTACTTC. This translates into CASSPLYEQYF.

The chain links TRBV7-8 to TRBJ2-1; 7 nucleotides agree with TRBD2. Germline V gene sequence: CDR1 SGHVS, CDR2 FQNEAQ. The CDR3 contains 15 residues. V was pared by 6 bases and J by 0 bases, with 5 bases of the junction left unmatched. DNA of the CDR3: TGTGCCAGCAGTCCCCCGGGGGGCTCCTACAATGAGCAGTTCTTC. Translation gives CASSPPGGSYNEQFF. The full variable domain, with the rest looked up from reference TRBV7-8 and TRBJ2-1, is GAGVSQSPRYKVAKRGQDVALRCDPISGHVSLFWYQQALGQGPEFLTYFQNEAQLDKSGLPSDRFFAERPEGSVSTLKIQRTQQEDSAVYLCASSPPGGSYNEQFFGPGTRLTVL.

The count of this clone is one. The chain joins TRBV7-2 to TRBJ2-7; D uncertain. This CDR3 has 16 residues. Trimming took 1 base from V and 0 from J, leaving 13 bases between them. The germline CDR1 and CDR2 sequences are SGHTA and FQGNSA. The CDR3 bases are TGTGCCAGCAGCTTAGTGGTGGGGTCGAGCTCCTACGAGCAGTACTTC. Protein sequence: CASSLVVGSSSYEQYF.

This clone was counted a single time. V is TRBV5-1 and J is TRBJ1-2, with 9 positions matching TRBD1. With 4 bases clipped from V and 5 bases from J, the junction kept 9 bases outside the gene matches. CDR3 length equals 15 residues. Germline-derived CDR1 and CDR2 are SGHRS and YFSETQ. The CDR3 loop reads CASSPTGGAYYGYTF. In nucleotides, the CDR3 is TGCGCCAGCAGCCCTACAGGGGGCGCATATTATGGCTACACCTTC.

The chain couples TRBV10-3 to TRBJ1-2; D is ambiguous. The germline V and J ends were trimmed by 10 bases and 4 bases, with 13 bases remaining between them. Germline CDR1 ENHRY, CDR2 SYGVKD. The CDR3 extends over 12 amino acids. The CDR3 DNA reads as TGTGCCACCTTGGAGGATACCTATGGCTACACCTTC. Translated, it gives CATLEDTYGYTF.

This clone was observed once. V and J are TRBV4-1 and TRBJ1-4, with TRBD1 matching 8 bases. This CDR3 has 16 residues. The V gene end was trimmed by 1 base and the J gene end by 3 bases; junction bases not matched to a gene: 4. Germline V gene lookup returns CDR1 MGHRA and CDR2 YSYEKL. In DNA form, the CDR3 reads TGCGCCAGCAGCCAAGGACAGGGGTTTGCTAATGAAAAACTGTTTTTT. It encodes CASSQGQGFANEKLFF.

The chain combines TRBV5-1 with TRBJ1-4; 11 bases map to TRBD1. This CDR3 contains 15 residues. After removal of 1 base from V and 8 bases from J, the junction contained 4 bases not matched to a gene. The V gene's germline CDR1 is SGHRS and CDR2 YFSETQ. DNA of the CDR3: TGCGCCAGCAGCTTGCGGACAGGGGGCCGAGAAAAACTGTTTTTT. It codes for CASSLRTGGREKLFF. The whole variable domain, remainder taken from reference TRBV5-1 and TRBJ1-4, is KAGVTQTPRYLIKTRGQQVTLSCSPISGHRSVSWYQQTPGQGLQFLFEYFSETQRNKGNFPGRFSGRQFSNSRSEMNVSTLELGDSALYLCASSLRTGGREKLFFGSGTQLSVL.

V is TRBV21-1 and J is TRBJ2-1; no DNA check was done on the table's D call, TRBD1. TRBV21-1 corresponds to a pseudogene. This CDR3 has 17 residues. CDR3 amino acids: CASSTLTGTGDKNEQFF. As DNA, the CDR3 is TGTGCCAGCAGCACTTTAACCGGGACAGGGGACAAAAATGAGCAGTTCTTC.

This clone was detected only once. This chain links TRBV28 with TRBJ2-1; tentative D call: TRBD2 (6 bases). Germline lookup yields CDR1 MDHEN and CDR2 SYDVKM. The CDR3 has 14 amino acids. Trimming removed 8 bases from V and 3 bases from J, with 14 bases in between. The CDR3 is CASHLAGIYNEQFF. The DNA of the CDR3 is TGTGCCAGCCACCTTGCGGGGATCTACAATGAGCAGTTCTTC.

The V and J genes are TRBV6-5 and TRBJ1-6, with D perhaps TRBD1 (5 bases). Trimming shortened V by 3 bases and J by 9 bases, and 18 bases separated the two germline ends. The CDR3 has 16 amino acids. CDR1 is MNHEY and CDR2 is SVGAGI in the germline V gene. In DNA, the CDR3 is TGTGCCAGCAGTTATTCAGCAGGGAGGATAGGTTCACCCCTCCACTTT. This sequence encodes CASSYSAGRIGSPLHF.

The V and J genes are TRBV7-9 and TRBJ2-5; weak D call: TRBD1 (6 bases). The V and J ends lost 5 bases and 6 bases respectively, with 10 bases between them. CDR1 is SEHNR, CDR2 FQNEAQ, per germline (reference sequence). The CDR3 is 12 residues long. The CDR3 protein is CASSPQGQTQYF. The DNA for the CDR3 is TGTGCCAGCAGCCCACAGGGCCAGACCCAGTACTTC.

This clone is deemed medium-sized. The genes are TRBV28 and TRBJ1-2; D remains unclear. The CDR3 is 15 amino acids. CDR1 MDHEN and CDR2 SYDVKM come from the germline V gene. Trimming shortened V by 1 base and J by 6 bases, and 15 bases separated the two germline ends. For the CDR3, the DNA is TGTGCCAGCAGTTTATTATACCCAACGGGCCATGGCTACACCTTC. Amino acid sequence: CASSLLYPTGHGYTF.

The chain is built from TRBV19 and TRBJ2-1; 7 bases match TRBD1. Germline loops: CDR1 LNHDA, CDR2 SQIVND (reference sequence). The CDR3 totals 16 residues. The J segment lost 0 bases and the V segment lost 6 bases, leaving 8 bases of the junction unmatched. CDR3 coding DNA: TGTGCCAGTAGCCGGACAGGCGCTAGCTCCTACAATGAGCAGTTCTTC. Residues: CASSRTGASSYNEQFF.

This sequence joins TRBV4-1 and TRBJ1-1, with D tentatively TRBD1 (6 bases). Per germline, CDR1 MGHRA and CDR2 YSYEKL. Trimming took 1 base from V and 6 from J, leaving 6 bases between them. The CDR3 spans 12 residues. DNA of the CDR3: TGCGCCAGCAGCCAAGGGGGGCCTGAAGCTTTCTTT. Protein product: CASSQGGPEAFF.

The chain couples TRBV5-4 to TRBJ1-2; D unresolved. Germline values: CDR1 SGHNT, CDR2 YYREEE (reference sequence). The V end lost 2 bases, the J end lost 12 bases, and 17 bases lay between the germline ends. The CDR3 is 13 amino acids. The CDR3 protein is CASSLRHLSTHTF. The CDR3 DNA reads TGTGCCAGCAGCTTAAGACATCTCTCAACGCACACCTTC.

The CDR3 nucleotides are TGTGCCAGCAGCTTGGGAGCGGGGGCGATAAGAGATTCGGATGGCTACACCTTC. It codes for CASSLGAGAIRDSDGYTF. J is TRBJ1-2 and V is TRBV5-4, with D perhaps matching TRBD1 (6 bases). The CDR3 covers 18 residues. The germline V gene has CDR1 SGHNT and CDR2 YYREEE (reference sequence). V lost 0 bases and J 6 bases, leaving 24 bases between the germline ends.